These 28 T cell receptor beta chains were all obtained from the same sample, sequenced in a study of identifying expanded T cells in peripheral blood. Sequencing was performed with immunoSEQ multiplex PCR; in TCRdb, only in-frame clones are kept and a portion is missing. The sample lists 75,000 to 95,000 clones; about 88% were seen once. The sequencing input was blood. The receptors originated from a person aged 18-69 years in good health.

This clone was recorded a few times. The rearrangement uses TRBV7-8 and TRBJ1-2, with D possibly being TRBD1 (5 bases). Germline V gene lookup returns CDR1 SGHVS and CDR2 FQNEAQ. Between the trimmed V and J ends, which lost 0 bases and 3 bases, there was a span of 11 bases. The length of the CDR3 is 15 residues. In DNA, the CDR3 is TGTGCCAGCAGCTTAGCGCGGATCAGGGACTATGGCTACACCTTC. This translates into CASSLARIRDYGYTF. Variable domain in full (rest from reference TRBV7-8 and TRBJ1-2): GAGVSQSPRYKVAKRGQDVALRCDPISGHVSLFWYQQALGQGPEFLTYFQNEAQLDKSGLPSDRFFAERPEGSVSTLKIQRTQQEDSAVYLCASSLARIRDYGYTFGSGTRLTVV.

This sequence joins TRBV7-9 and TRBJ1-2; D remains ambiguous. From germline, CDR1 is SEHNR and CDR2 FQNEAQ (reference sequence). The CDR3 totals 12 residues. Trimming removed 5 bases at V and 8 bases at J, with 12 bases between. CDR3 nucleotides: TGTGCCAGCAGCCCCTCGTACGGGGGCTACACCTTC. This gives the protein CASSPSYGGYTF.

The CDR3 protein is CASSLGSETYEQYF. The CDR3 DNA reads TGTGCCAGCAGCTTGGGTTCGGAAACCTACGAGCAGTACTTC. This chain uses TRBV5-6 with TRBJ2-7; no clear D. In germline, CDR1 is SGHDT, CDR2 YYEEEE. The V end was cut by 0 bases, the J end by 2 bases, with 9 bases between. The CDR3 runs 14 residues.

V usage is TRBV30 and J usage is TRBJ1-1; D ambiguous. Germline V lookup: CDR1 GTSNPN, CDR2 SVGIG (reference sequence). The CDR3 covers 14 residues. Between the trimmed V and J ends, which lost 2 bases and 4 bases, there was a span of 14 bases. Written as DNA, the CDR3 is TGTGCCTGGAGTATTGTATCCACGGGCACTGAAGCTTTCTTT. Protein product: CAWSIVSTGTEAFF.

The chain employs TRBV27 and TRBJ1-1; D possibly corresponds to TRBD1 (5 bases). This CDR3 contains 13 residues. The V gene lost 1 base and the J gene lost 4 bases, with 7 bases spanning the gap. CDR1 and CDR2 (germline): MNHEY, SMNVEV (reference sequence). The DNA of the CDR3 is TGTGCCAGCAGTTTATTGGGGCGCACTGAAGCTTTCTTT. Its translation: CASSLLGRTEAFF.

A single count supports this clone. The chain combines TRBV5-1 with TRBJ2-5; 13 bases fit TRBD2. Per the germline V gene, CDR1 is SGHRS and CDR2 is YFSETQ. The CDR3 contains 15 residues. After removal of 4 bases from V and 6 bases from J, the junction contained 6 bases not matched to a gene. The CDR3 is CASSATSGGQQTQYF. In nucleotides, the CDR3 is TGCGCCAGCAGCGCGACTAGCGGGGGGCAGCAGACCCAGTACTTC.

The V gene is TRBV30, the J gene TRBJ1-6; possibly TRBD1 for D (6 bases). Germline V gene lookup returns CDR1 GTSNPN and CDR2 SVGIG (reference sequence). V lost 2 bases and J 6 bases, leaving 11 bases between the germline ends. This CDR3 region has 14 residues. CDR3 residues: CAWSIGGGNSPLHF. As DNA, the CDR3 is TGTGCCTGGAGTATAGGGGGGGGTAATTCACCCCTCCACTTT.

The rearrangement links TRBV5-5 to TRBJ2-1, with TRBD1 matching 10 bases. The germline V gene encodes CDR1 SGHKS and CDR2 YYEKEE (reference sequence). This CDR3 spans 15 amino acids. Losses at the gene ends were 4 bases for V and 2 bases for J; bases not matched to a gene: 3. CDR3 nucleotide sequence: TGTGCCAGCAGCCTCGGGACAGGGGCCTACAATGAGCAGTTCTTC. Protein product: CASSLGTGAYNEQFF.

The V and J genes are TRBV7-2 and TRBJ1-1; D is uncertain. The germline V and J ends were trimmed by 5 bases and 11 bases, with 15 bases remaining between them. The CDR3 extends over 12 amino acids. Germline CDR1 is SGHTA and CDR2 is FQGNSA. The CDR3 coding sequence is TGTGCCAGCAGCCATCCGGCATCTCAGGCTTTCTTT. This gives the protein CASSHPASQAFF.

This clone was picked up many times. The chain recombines TRBV10-3 with TRBJ1-2; D unresolved. V gave up 9 bases and J gave up 6 bases, with 20 bases separating them. CDR1 is ENHRY and CDR2 is SYGVKD in the germline V gene. This CDR3 contains 14 residues. In DNA, the CDR3 is TGTGCCATTAATGATGGACGGAGGTCTGATGGCTACACCTTC. Protein: CAINDGRRSDGYTF.

This rearrangement joins TRBV6-5 to TRBJ2-3, with 9 positions matching TRBD2. This CDR3 has 15 amino acids. With V trimmed by 0 bases and J by 11 bases, 9 bases remained unmatched. Germline V lookup: CDR1 MNHEY, CDR2 SVGAGI. CDR3 protein: CASSYSGAGGGKQYF. The CDR3 DNA is TGTGCCAGCAGTTACTCTGGAGCGGGGGGCGGTAAGCAGTATTTT.

This chain connects TRBV10-3 to TRBJ2-3; 11 bases match TRBD2. The CDR3 is made up of 15 amino acids. Trimming took 9 bases from V and 4 from J; bases not matched to a gene: 9. Germline-derived CDR1 and CDR2 are ENHRY and SYGVKD. The CDR3 DNA reads TGTGCCATTGGTTCTAGCGGGGGGCATTCAGATACGCAGTATTTT. Its protein product is CAIGSSGGHSDTQYF.

The CDR3 reads CASSESGYGYTF. CDR3 sequence (DNA): TGCGCCAGCAGCGAATCTGGCTATGGCTACACCTTC. This sequence joins TRBV4-3 and TRBJ1-2; D remains ambiguous. Germline V gene data show CDR1 as LGHNA and CDR2 as YSLEER. Trimming cost V 5 bases and J 4 bases, with 8 bases left between them. This CDR3 is 12 amino acids long.

CDR3 in amino acids: CASSERGAKAGELFF. The CDR3 DNA reads TGTGCCAGCAGTGAAAGGGGGGCAAAGGCCGGGGAGCTGTTTTTT. The rearrangement uses TRBV6-1 and TRBJ2-2; D possibly uses TRBD1 or TRBD2 (6 bases each). The CDR3 runs 15 residues. CDR1 is MNHNS, CDR2 SASEGT, per germline. Trimming removed 2 bases from V and 6 bases from J, with 13 bases in between.

This chain joins TRBV25-1 and TRBJ1-6; D is uncertain. Germline lookup yields CDR1 MGHDK and CDR2 SYGVNS. V gave up 5 bases and J gave up 7 bases, with 21 bases separating them. CDR3 size: 17 residues. The chain's CDR3 is CASSRSGPSHLNSPLHF. Written as DNA, the CDR3 is TGTGCCAGCAGTAGATCTGGGCCATCCCATCTCAATTCACCCCTCCACTTT.

This clone was counted a single time. The rearrangement links TRBV18 to TRBJ1-6; D might be TRBD1 (6 bases). Germline V CDR1 and CDR2: KGHSH, LQKENI. V gave up 3 bases and J gave up 7 bases, with 19 bases separating them. This CDR3 is built from 17 residues. CDR3 nucleotides: TGTGCCAGCTCACCCCAGAGGCCAACAGGGAACAATTCACCCCTCCACTTT. Translation gives CASSPQRPTGNNSPLHF.

The rearrangement uses TRBV11-3 and TRBJ2-1; D remains ambiguous. Germline V gene sequence: CDR1 SGHNT, CDR2 YENEEA. This CDR3 is built from 14 residues. The V and J ends lost 4 bases and 5 bases respectively, with 12 bases between them. The CDR3 DNA reads as TGTGCCAGCAGCTCATTGCCAGAAGACAATGAGCAGTTCTTC. Translating it yields CASSSLPEDNEQFF.

The chain employs TRBV19 and TRBJ1-5; maybe TRBD1 (5 bases). The CDR3 is 15 residues long. V lost 3 bases to trimming and J lost 0 bases, with 9 bases between them. Germline V gene lookup returns CDR1 LNHDA and CDR2 SQIVND (reference sequence). CDR3 sequence: CASSIGAYSNQPQHF. Here the CDR3 DNA reads TGTGCCAGTAGTATCGGGGCGTATAGCAATCAGCCCCAGCATTTT.

The chain joins TRBV27 to TRBJ2-7; possibly TRBD2 for D (6 bases). Trimming stripped 6 bases from V and 2 bases from J, with 14 bases between. The CDR3 is 14 amino acids. The germline gives CDR1 MNHEY, CDR2 SMNVEV (reference sequence). Here the CDR3 DNA reads TGTGCCAGCAGACTTCGGGGCGGGACCTACGAGCAGTACTTC. This sequence encodes CASRLRGGTYEQYF.

V usage is TRBV7-2 and J usage is TRBJ2-3; D call uncertain. CDR1 and CDR2 (germline): SGHTA, FQGNSA. V lost 4 bases to trimming and J lost 12 bases, with 23 bases between them. The CDR3 is 15 residues long. The CDR3 sequence: CASSSSRSQVQVQYF. DNA of the CDR3: TGTGCCAGCAGCTCCTCGCGGTCCCAGGTCCAGGTACAGTATTTT. Based on the CDR3 plus reference TRBV7-2 and TRBJ2-3, the full variable domain is GAGVSQSPSNKVTEKGKDVELRCDPISGHTALYWYRQSLGQGLEFLIYFQGNSAPDKSGLPSDRFSAERTGGSVSTLTIQRTQQEDSAVYLCASSSSRSQVQVQYFGPGTRLTVL.

The chain has TRBV18 and TRBJ2-1, with TRBD1 matching 7 bases. CDR3 size: 15 residues. Per the germline V gene, CDR1 is KGHSH and CDR2 is LQKENI. V trimming: 5 bases; J trimming: 2 bases; junction bases outside the gene matches: 6. The DNA for the CDR3 is TGTGCCAGCTCAAGGACGCAGGGGGCCTACAATGAGCAGTTCTTC. This encodes CASSRTQGAYNEQFF. The full variable domain, completed using reference TRBV18 and TRBJ2-1, is NAGVMQNPRHLVRRRGQEARLRCSPMKGHSHVYWYRQLPEEGLKFMVYLQKENIIDESGMPKERFSAEFPKEGPSILRIQQVVRGDSAAYFCASSRTQGAYNEQFFGPGTRLTVL.

The chain carries TRBV6-6 and TRBJ1-2; D gene unclear. This CDR3 region has 14 residues. Germline V gene lookup returns CDR1 MNHNY and CDR2 SVGAGI (reference sequence). Deletions cut 9 bases from V and 6 bases from J, with 20 bases between. The CDR3, as DNA: TGTGCCAGTCTCTCTCCTGAGGTTGGTAATGGCTACACCTTC. As protein: CASLSPEVGNGYTF.

The chain links TRBV5-4 to TRBJ2-7; the match to TRBD1 covers 11 bases. Germline assignment: CDR1 SGHNT and CDR2 YYREEE (reference sequence). V trimming: 4 bases; J trimming: 6 bases; junction bases outside the gene matches: 9. This CDR3 comprises 15 residues. CDR3 bases: TGTGCCAGCAGCCGGGTAGGACAGGGGGCTGGCGAGCAGTACTTC. This codes for CASSRVGQGAGEQYF.

A remark on this clone: Germline is not matched at one junction end, which may reflect a read error. The chain links TRBV7-2 to TRBJ1-1, with 7 positions matching TRBD1. The CDR3 has 16 residues. The germline V gene has CDR1 SGHTA and CDR2 FQGNSA. For the CDR3, the DNA is TGTGCCAGCGGCTTTCCGACAGGGATCATTTACACTGAAGCTTTCTTT. Amino acids: CASGFPTGIIYTEAFF.

This rearrangement joins TRBV10-3 to TRBJ2-7; D perhaps matches TRBD2 (7 bases). Per germline, CDR1 ENHRY and CDR2 SYGVKD. The V gene lost 6 bases and the J gene lost 6 bases, with 21 bases spanning the gap. The CDR3 is 15 amino acids. CDR3 loop: CAIRKGGTEVGEQYF. CDR3 coding DNA: TGTGCCATCAGGAAGGGGGGGACGGAGGTTGGCGAGCAGTACTTC.

The chain employs TRBV18 and TRBJ2-7; no definite D call. This CDR3 contains 13 residues. Trimming removed 2 bases at V and 3 bases at J, with 8 bases between. CDR1 is KGHSH, CDR2 LQKENI, per germline. The CDR3 loop reads CASSPKPLYEQYF. CDR3 sequence (DNA): TGTGCCAGCTCACCAAAGCCCCTCTACGAGCAGTACTTC.

The chain couples TRBV14 to TRBJ2-1; the match to TRBD2 covers 8 bases. The germline gives CDR1 SGHDN, CDR2 FVKESK. With V trimmed by 3 bases and J by 6 bases, 7 bases remained unmatched. The length of the CDR3 is 15 residues. The CDR3 nucleotides are TGTGCCAGCAGCCATATGGACGGGGGGGTCAATGAGCAGTTCTTC. This gives the protein CASSHMDGGVNEQFF.

The chain uses TRBV29-1 and TRBJ1-1; D not resolved. The CDR3 sequence is 15 residues long. Germline CDR1 and CDR2: SQVTM and ANQGSEA. This chain's CDR3 is CSAGGGRAMNTEAFF. Written as DNA, the CDR3 is TGCAGTGCCGGAGGTGGCCGGGCGATGAACACTGAAGCTTTCTTT.